These 30 T cell receptor beta chains share one sample of origin, sequenced in a study of T cell repertoires in cytomegalovirus infection. TCRdb fed the reads into MiXCR, producing one record per CDR3 protein. The sample shows some 180,000 distinct CDR3 sequences, 17% of them seen only once. Input material: CD8+ T cells from PBMCs. The receptors here all came from a human donor in good health (CMV status not recorded). Some clones in this sample may be carry-over from other donors' samples.

This clonotype was recorded only once. The chain combines TRBV6-2 or TRBV6-3 with TRBJ1-6, with unresolved D. The CDR3 extends over 12 amino acids. Germline CDR1 is MNHEY and CDR2 is SVGEGT. The CDR3 loop reads CDIGLGNSPLHF. The CDR3 DNA sequence: TGTGACATCGGGCTTGGAAATTCACCCCTCCACTTT.

V is TRBV6-6 and J is TRBJ1-1; D possibly corresponds to TRBD1 (5 bases). Trimming left V 2 bases short and J 3 bases short, with 13 bases between. The CDR3 contains 15 residues. CDR1 and CDR2 from the germline V gene are MNHNY and SVGAGI (reference sequence). The CDR3 coding sequence is TGTGCCAGCAGTTACGAGAGGGGAGCGTACACTGAAGCTTTCTTT. Encoded protein: CASSYERGAYTEAFF.

The sample holds a few counts of this clonotype. The chain is built from TRBV7-9 and TRBJ2-4, with a possible D match to TRBD1 (5 bases). Germline values: CDR1 SEHNR, CDR2 FQNEAQ (reference sequence). V lost 3 bases, J lost 0 bases, and 15 bases lay in between. This CDR3 has 17 amino acids. CDR3 loop: CASSFDSSLLAKNIQYF. CDR3 nucleotides: TGTGCCAGCAGCTTCGACAGTTCCCTGTTAGCCAAAAACATTCAGTACTTC.

The sample holds a few counts of this clonotype. This chain uses TRBV2 with TRBJ2-3, with 10 bases matching TRBD1. The trim removed 7 bases at V and 2 bases at J, leaving 6 bases unmatched. The CDR3 is 15 residues long. CDR1 is SNHLY, CDR2 FYNNEI, per germline. CDR3 region: CASKPGQGTTDTQYF. Written as DNA, the CDR3 is TGTGCCAGCAAGCCGGGACAGGGGACCACAGATACGCAGTATTTT.

CDR3 bases: TGTGCCAGCAGCTCGACCCGGGACAGGAAAAACGAGCAGTACTTC. It translates to CASSSTRDRKNEQYF. This chain links TRBV7-6 with TRBJ2-7, with 8 bases that match TRBD1. Germline V gene lookup returns CDR1 SGHVS and CDR2 FNYEAQ. After removal of 4 bases from V and 5 bases from J, the junction contained 10 bases not matched to a gene. The CDR3 totals 15 residues.

This clonotype was seen a handful of times. The rearrangement links TRBV7-6 to TRBJ1-5; 8 nucleotides line up with TRBD1. With 4 bases clipped from V and 7 bases from J, the junction kept 6 bases outside the gene matches. The CDR3 covers 14 residues. Per the germline V gene, CDR1 is SGHVS and CDR2 is FNYEAQ. CDR3 DNA: TGTGCCAGCAGCTCACGGACAGGGCGACAGCCCCAGCATTTT. As protein: CASSSRTGRQPQHF.

This clonotype was seen only a few times. This chain links TRBV29-1 with TRBJ2-1, with D tentatively TRBD2 (5 bases). This CDR3 has 11 amino acids. Trimming removed 4 bases from V and 9 bases from J, with 10 bases in between. Germline CDR1 SQVTM, CDR2 ANQGSEA. The CDR3 DNA sequence: TGCAGCGTTGGTCCCAGCGGTGAGCAGTTCTTC. It encodes CSVGPSGEQFF.

V and J are TRBV14 and TRBJ2-3; D remains ambiguous. The CDR3 has 13 residues. The germline V gene has CDR1 SGHDN and CDR2 FVKESK. Trimming took off 1 base at V and 6 bases at J, with 8 bases between the two ends. CDR3 in DNA: TGTGCCAGCAGCCAAGTAACTCCGGATACGCAGTATTTT. Its protein product is CASSQVTPDTQYF.

This clonotype has only a few counts. This chain links TRBV12-3 or TRBV12-4 with TRBJ2-7; 9 nucleotides agree with TRBD2. V shed 6 bases, J shed 8 bases, and the junction held 11 bases outside the gene matches. CDR3 length: 14 amino acids. This CDR3 reads CASSQATLAGQQYF. The CDR3 DNA reads TGTGCCAGCAGCCAGGCCACTCTAGCGGGGCAGCAGTACTTC.

In its sample, this clonotype was seen a few times. Written as DNA, the CDR3 is TGTGCCAGCAGTTGGGTCGGCAGGGAGAACGAGCAGTACTTC. This codes for CASSWVGRENEQYF. This chain joins TRBV28 and TRBJ2-7, with D perhaps TRBD1 or TRBD2 (5 bases each). The CDR3 runs to 14 residues. Trimming removed 4 bases at V and 5 bases at J, with 15 bases between. Per the germline V gene, CDR1 is MDHEN and CDR2 is SYDVKM.

The genes are TRBV29-1 and TRBJ1-1, with D unclear. Germline lookup yields CDR1 SQVTM and CDR2 ANQGSEA. Trimming shortened V by 0 bases and J by 5 bases, and 7 bases separated the two germline ends. The CDR3 covers 12 residues. The CDR3 here is CSVEDGPTEAFF. In DNA form, the CDR3 reads TGCAGCGTTGAAGATGGTCCTACTGAAGCTTTCTTT.

This clonotype has a handful of counts. The chain uses TRBV6-2 or TRBV6-3 and TRBJ2-2; no clear D. Germline loops: CDR1 MNHEY, CDR2 SVGEGT. This CDR3 contains 13 residues. The V end was cut by 7 bases, the J end by 5 bases, with 11 bases between. CDR3 DNA sequence: TGTGCCAGCACCCCCTTGGGGACCGGGGAGCTGTTTTTT. Protein sequence: CASTPLGTGELFF.

This clonotype occurred a few times. The rearrangement uses TRBV4-1 and TRBJ2-3; perhaps TRBD2 as D (6 bases). There are 14 residues in the CDR3. Germline V CDR1 and CDR2: MGHRA, YSYEKL. The V end was cut by 3 bases, the J end by 6 bases, with 13 bases between. CDR3 in amino acids: CASSHLSGGDTQYF. CDR3 bases: TGCGCCAGCAGCCACCTAAGTGGGGGGGATACGCAGTATTTT.

The table lists this clonotype with a few counts. The V gene is TRBV7-6, the J gene TRBJ2-7; D unresolved. V lost 1 base to trimming and J lost 0 bases, with 10 bases between them. Germline assignment: CDR1 SGHVS and CDR2 FNYEAQ. The CDR3 extends over 15 amino acids. The CDR3 bases are TGTGCCAGCAGCTTAGGACAATCTTCCTCCTACGAGCAGTACTTC. Amino acids: CASSLGQSSSYEQYF.

The chain employs TRBV6-6 and TRBJ2-3, with 9 bases fitting TRBD2. CDR1 is MNHNY, CDR2 SVGAGI, per germline (reference sequence). CDR3 length: 17 residues. The V gene end was trimmed by 0 bases and the J gene end by 0 bases; junction bases not matched to a gene: 4. CDR3 coding DNA: TGTGCCAGCAGTTACTCAGCGGGGGGTTTTAGCACAGATACGCAGTATTTT. It is translated as CASSYSAGGFSTDTQYF.

This clonotype occurred many times. The chain couples TRBV7-8 to TRBJ2-1; D possibly corresponds to TRBD2 (6 bases). The CDR3 is made up of 11 amino acids. From germline, CDR1 is SGHVS and CDR2 FQNEAQ. The V and J ends lost 7 bases and 12 bases respectively, with 13 bases between them. CDR3 coding DNA: TGTGCCAGCAACCCGGGACTGGGGCAGTTCTTC. It translates to CASNPGLGQFF.

This chain connects TRBV7-9 to TRBJ2-3, with D maybe TRBD1 (5 bases). The germline V and J ends were trimmed by 3 bases and 0 bases, with 10 bases remaining between them. Per the germline V gene, CDR1 is SEHNR and CDR2 is FQNEAQ (reference sequence). The CDR3 covers 15 residues. CDR3 loop: CASSFQGKSTDTQYF. CDR3 DNA: TGTGCCAGCAGCTTTCAGGGAAAGAGCACAGATACGCAGTATTTT.

This clonotype was seen a few times. The rearrangement links TRBV28 to TRBJ2-7; 8 bases are a match to TRBD1. Germline V lookup: CDR1 MDHEN, CDR2 SYDVKM. V shed 4 bases, J shed 2 bases, and the junction held 10 bases outside the gene matches. This CDR3 is built from 16 residues. The CDR3 is CASSSGTGIPPYEQYF. The CDR3 coding sequence is TGTGCCAGCAGTTCCGGGACAGGAATTCCCCCCTACGAGCAGTACTTC.

The chain has TRBV5-6 and TRBJ2-7, with a possible D match to TRBD1 (6 bases). Germline CDR1 is SGHDT and CDR2 is YYEEEE. The germline V and J ends were trimmed by 3 bases and 2 bases, with 9 bases remaining between them. The CDR3 runs to 13 residues. The CDR3 spells CASSSGHTYEQYF. The CDR3 nucleotides read TGTGCCAGCAGCTCGGGACATACCTACGAGCAGTACTTC.

The rearrangement joins TRBV15 to TRBJ1-1, with D perhaps TRBD1 (5 bases). CDR3 length equals 15 residues. The V and J ends lost 4 bases and 2 bases respectively, with 14 bases between them. In germline, CDR1 is LNHNV, CDR2 YYDKDF (reference sequence). CDR3 in DNA: TGTGCCACCAGCACAAGAATAGGGACTAACACTGAAGCTTTCTTT. Translated, it gives CATSTRIGTNTEAFF.

V gene TRBV20-1 combines with J gene TRBJ2-1; D is uncertain. The V end was cut by 3 bases, the J end by 1 base, with 10 bases between. The CDR3 extends over 14 amino acids. CDR1 and CDR2 (germline): DFQATT, SNEGSKA (reference sequence). CDR3 residues: CSASIVLSYNEQFF. The DNA for the CDR3 is TGCAGTGCTAGCATAGTCTTGTCCTACAATGAGCAGTTCTTC.

The chain links TRBV20-1 to TRBJ1-2; D is unclear. Trimming stripped 6 bases from V and 8 bases from J, with 19 bases between. CDR3 length equals 13 residues. The germline gives CDR1 DFQATT, CDR2 SNEGSKA (reference sequence). The CDR3 coding sequence is TGCAGTGCGGCTGGAAGCAGGCCGGAAGGCTACACCTTC. Encoded protein: CSAAGSRPEGYTF.

This clonotype was seen only a few times. V usage is TRBV7-9 and J usage is TRBJ2-3, with D possibly being TRBD2 (6 bases). V was shortened by 5 bases and J by 0 bases, with 15 bases between the two germline ends. This CDR3 region has 16 residues. Per the germline V gene, CDR1 is SEHNR and CDR2 is FQNEAQ (reference sequence). The CDR3 spells CASSEDWGVSTDTQYF. DNA of the CDR3: TGTGCCAGCAGCGAGGACTGGGGGGTTAGCACAGATACGCAGTATTTT.

The chain couples TRBV5-6 to TRBJ1-6, with 8 bases identical to TRBD1. From germline, CDR1 is SGHDT and CDR2 YYEEEE. The J segment lost 7 bases and the V segment lost 4 bases, leaving 7 bases of the junction unmatched. The CDR3 is 15 amino acids. CDR3 in DNA: TGTGCCAGCAGCCCGGACAGGGCAGTCAATTCACCCCTCCACTTT. Translating it yields CASSPDRAVNSPLHF.

The rearrangement links TRBV7-9 to TRBJ2-7; 8 bases line up with TRBD1. After removal of 6 bases from V and 7 bases from J, the junction contained 8 bases not matched to a gene. Germline V CDR1 and CDR2: SEHNR, FQNEAQ (reference sequence). CDR3 size: 13 residues. The CDR3 reads CASSSSRDREQYF. The DNA for the CDR3 is TGTGCCAGCAGTTCGTCCCGGGACAGGGAGCAGTACTTC. Looking up the rest from reference TRBV7-9 and TRBJ2-7 gives the full variable domain: DTGVSQNPRHKITKRGQNVTFRCDPISEHNRLYWYRQTLGQGPEFLTYFQNEAQLEKSRLLSDRFSAERPKGSFSTLEIQRTEQGDSAMYLCASSSSRDREQYFGPGTRLTVT.

The chain is built from TRBV7-6 and TRBJ2-1; D call uncertain. The CDR3 is 15 residues long. Trimming took 5 bases from V and 0 from J, leaving 11 bases between them. From germline, CDR1 is SGHVS and CDR2 FNYEAQ. Written as DNA, the CDR3 is TGTGCCAGCAGCCCTGAAAGGGCCTCCTACAATGAGCAGTTCTTC. This codes for CASSPERASYNEQFF.

This clonotype was seen a handful of times. The junction differs from germline at one of its ends, possibly a read error. The chain employs TRBV7-2 and TRBJ2-7; 11 bases line up with TRBD2. CDR1 SGHTA and CDR2 FQGNSA come from the germline V gene. The CDR3 sequence is 15 residues long. Here the CDR3 DNA reads TGTGCCAGCAGATTAGCGGGGGGGAGCTCCTACGAGCAGTACTTC. Its translation: CASRLAGGSSYEQYF.

This clonotype was counted only a few times. The chain uses TRBV20-1 and TRBJ2-3; 13 bases align to TRBD2. CDR3 size: 16 residues. J gave up 3 bases and V 2 bases, and 5 bases lay outside the gene matches. CDR1 and CDR2 from the germline V gene are DFQATT and SNEGSKA (reference sequence). The CDR3 nucleotides read TGCAGTGCTAGATCGGGACTAGCGGGGAGAACAGATACGCAGTATTTT. Its protein product is CSARSGLAGRTDTQYF.

This clonotype was observed a few times. The V call is TRBV7-9, the J call TRBJ1-1, with 8 nucleotides matching TRBD1. The V segment lost 5 bases and the J segment 6 bases; nucleotides outside the gene matches: 11. This CDR3 region has 15 residues. Per germline, CDR1 SEHNR and CDR2 FQNEAQ (reference sequence). The CDR3 nucleotides read TGTGCCAGCAGCCAGACAGGGGCGATAGACGCTGAAGCTTTCTTT. Residues: CASSQTGAIDAEAFF.

This clonotype was recorded a few times. The V gene is TRBV13, the J gene TRBJ2-7, with 12 bases identical to TRBD2. The V segment lost 6 bases and the J segment 1 base; nucleotides outside the gene matches: 7. CDR3 length equals 16 residues. CDR1 is PRHDT and CDR2 is FYEKMQ in the germline V gene (reference sequence). This CDR3 is CASSSGLAGTSYEQYF. The CDR3 nucleotides are TGTGCCAGCAGTTCCGGACTAGCGGGGACATCCTACGAGCAGTACTTC.